The 9 T cell receptor beta chains below come from one sample, sequenced in a study of CD8 T cells in Susac syndrome. Random hexamers served to reverse transcribe roughly 0.5 to 1 ug RNA. TCRdb itself ran the immunoSEQ multiplex PCR reads through MiXCR, one entry per CDR3 protein. The table records some 450,000 distinct CDR3 sequences, more than 80% of them present only once. The sequenced sample consisted of CD8+ T cells from PBMCs. These receptors were collected from a human donor with multiple sclerosis.

V is TRBV5-6 and J is TRBJ2-1, with D hard to call. The CDR3 totals 14 residues. V lost 1 base to trimming and J lost 8 bases, with 13 bases between them. Germline V CDR1 and CDR2: SGHDT, YYEEEE. The CDR3 region has the DNA TGTGCCAGCAGCTTGACCGGCCAGGACGATGAGCAGTTCTTC. It translates to CASSLTGQDDEQFF.

This clonotype has just a few counts. The chain links TRBV18 to TRBJ2-7, with TRBD1 matching over 7 bases. After removal of 4 bases from V and 3 bases from J, the junction contained 6 bases not matched to a gene. Germline V lookup: CDR1 KGHSH, CDR2 LQKENI. The CDR3 contains 14 residues. CDR3 in DNA: TGTGCCAGCTCACTACCCGGGACAGACTACGAGCAGTACTTC. Translated: CASSLPGTDYEQYF.

The chain recombines TRBV6-4 with TRBJ2-2; D uncertain. Germline V gene sequence: CDR1 MRHNA, CDR2 SNTAGT. CDR3 length equals 14 residues. Deletions cut 3 bases from V and 8 bases from J, with 13 bases between. CDR3 amino acids: CASSEVASRGELFF. In DNA, the CDR3 is TGTGCCAGCAGTGAGGTAGCTTCCAGAGGGGAGCTGTTTTTT.

The gene calls are TRBV5-6 and TRBJ2-7, with D perhaps matching TRBD1 (6 bases). Germline CDR1 is SGHDT and CDR2 is YYEEEE. V lost 1 base and J lost 5, with 13 bases in between. The CDR3 sequence is 14 residues long. CDR3 sequence (DNA): TGTGCCAGCAGCTTGTCTGCCAGGGGACACGAGCAGTACTTC. Amino acids: CASSLSARGHEQYF.

V gene TRBV7-9 combines with J gene TRBJ2-3; D unresolved. V was pared by 1 base and J by 5 bases, with 7 bases between. The length of the CDR3 is 13 residues. The germline V gene encodes CDR1 SEHNR and CDR2 FQNEAQ (reference sequence). CDR3 DNA sequence: TGTGCCAGCAGCTTAGTTGACGTAGATACGCAGTATTTT. This translates into CASSLVDVDTQYF.

The chain combines TRBV3-1 with TRBJ2-6; TRBD1 matches at 9 bases. Germline V gives CDR1 LGHDT, CDR2 YNNKEL (reference sequence). CDR3 length: 16 residues. The ends lost 4 bases at V and 15 bases at J; junction bases unmatched: 16. This CDR3 reads CASSPRPGQGTLGLTF. The CDR3 bases are TGTGCCAGCAGCCCCAGACCGGGACAGGGAACTTTGGGCCTGACTTTC.

This clonotype has just one count. The V call is TRBV11-3, the J call TRBJ2-2; D not resolved. V was clipped by 2 bases and J by 4 bases, with 11 bases between them. Germline V lookup: CDR1 SGHNT, CDR2 YENEEA. The CDR3 extends over 15 amino acids. The CDR3 loop is CASSLYQEGTGELFF. The CDR3 DNA reads TGTGCCAGCAGCTTATACCAGGAAGGCACCGGGGAGCTGTTTTTT.

This clonotype was seen more than once but under ten times. A read error may account for a junction end that differs from germline. The J gene is TRBJ1-4, the V gene TRBV12-3 or TRBV12-4, with D hard to call. This CDR3 has 16 residues. CDR3 residues: CASSHGRGGTNEKLFF. The CDR3 DNA reads TGTGCCAGCAGTCACGGACGAGGAGGAACTAATGAAAAACTTTTTTTT.

The chain joins TRBV11-2 to TRBJ1-2; no clear D gene. The CDR3 runs to 10 residues. Trimming took 10 bases from V and 7 from J, leaving 10 bases between them. Per the germline V gene, CDR1 is SGHAT and CDR2 is FQNNGV. CDR3 in DNA: TGTGCCACCTATTACGGTGGCTACACCTTC. Its protein is CATYYGGYTF.